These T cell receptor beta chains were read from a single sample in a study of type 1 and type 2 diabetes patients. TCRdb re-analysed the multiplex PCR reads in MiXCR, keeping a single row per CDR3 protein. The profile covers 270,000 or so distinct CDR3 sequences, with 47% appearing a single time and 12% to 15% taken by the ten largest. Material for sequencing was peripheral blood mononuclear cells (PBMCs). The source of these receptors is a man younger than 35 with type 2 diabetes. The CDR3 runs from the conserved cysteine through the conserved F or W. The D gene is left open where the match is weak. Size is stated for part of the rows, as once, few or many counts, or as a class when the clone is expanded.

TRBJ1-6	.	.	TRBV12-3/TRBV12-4	CASSFLSFRSPLHF	TGTGCCAGCAGTTTCTTGTCGTTCAGGTCACCCCTCCACTTT
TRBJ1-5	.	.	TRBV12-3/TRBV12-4	CASRGGDQPQHF	TGTGCCAGCAGAGGCGGAGATCAGCCCCAGCATTTC
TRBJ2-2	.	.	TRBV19	CASCVPGRELFF	TGTGCCAGTTGCGTCCCCGGCAGGGAGCTGTTTTTT
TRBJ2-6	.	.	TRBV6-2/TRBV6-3	CASGYSRSISGANVLTF	TGTGCCAGCGGTTACTCGAGGTCCATCTCTGGGGCCAACGTCCTGACTTTC
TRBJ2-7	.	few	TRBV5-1	CASSGGDSEQYF	TGCGCCAGCAGCGGGGGGGACAGCGAGCAGTACTTC
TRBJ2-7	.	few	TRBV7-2	CASSLKGGTYEQYF	TGTGCCAGCAGCTTAAAGGGGGGTACCTACGAGCAGTACTTC
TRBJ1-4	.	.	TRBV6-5	CASRDWGAATNEKLLF	TGTGCCAGCCGCGATTGGGGTGCCGCAACTAATGAAAAACTGTTATTT
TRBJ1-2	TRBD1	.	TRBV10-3	CAISEGTGIGYTF	TGTGCCATCAGTGAGGGGACAGGGATTGGCTACACCTTC
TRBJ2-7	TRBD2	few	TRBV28	CASRGGARAYEQYF	TGTGCCAGTAGGGGAGGGGCCAGAGCCTACGAGCAGTACTTC
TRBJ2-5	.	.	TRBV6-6	CASRAHLGTQYF	TGTGCCAGCAGGGCTCATTTAGGGACCCAGTACTTC
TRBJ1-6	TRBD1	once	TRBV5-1	CASSLAGQGVANNSPLHF	TGCGCCAGCAGCTTGGCCGGACAGGGAGTCGCCAATAATTCACCCCTCCACTTT
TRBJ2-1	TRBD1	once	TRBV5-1	CASSFSGQGNNEQFF	TGCGCCAGCAGCTTTTCGGGACAGGGTAACAATGAGCAGTTCTTC
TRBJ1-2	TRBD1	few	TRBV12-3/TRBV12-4	CASTPGQPYGYTF	TGTGCCAGCACCCCGGGACAGCCTTATGGCTACACCTTC
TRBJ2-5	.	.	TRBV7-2	CASSFPGPLATQYF	TGTGCCAGCAGCTTTCCGGGACCATTAGCGACCCAGTACTTC